This T cell receptor (beta chain) was profiled in a study of cytomegalovirus exposure and HLA in healthy donors. Study-wide findings and caveats: TCR beta chain V- and J-gene trimming was linked, in a later analysis, to a missense variant in DCLRE1C. Most TCRs appeared rarely, but some public TCRs recurred in many donors.

Remarks on this clone: What it binds is not known.

Trimming removed 5 bases from V and 4 bases from J; junction bases left unmatched: 9. Germline V gene lookup returns CDR1 LNHDA and CDR2 SQIVND (reference sequence). This CDR3 region has 15 residues. 60 Vbeta and 13 Jbeta primers were used in PCR. Repertoires were generated with immunoSEQ multiplex PCR, while TCRdb's copy carries only in-frame clones and drops some. Recorded for this sample: about 55,000 clones. At sampling all donors were nominally healthy, likely with unrecorded immune exposures. This sequence joins TRBV19 and TRBJ1-2; 8 bases map to TRBD1. Sequenced: PBMCs. This receptor was obtained from a man aged 50-59 years in good health and CMV-seropositive. The CDR3 sequence: CASSPGQDGFYGYTF. In nucleotides, the CDR3 is TGTGCCAGTAGTCCGGGACAGGATGGGTTCTATGGCTACACCTTC.